A selection of T cell receptor beta chains follows, all from one sample in a study of CD4+ T cells in melanoma. Assay used: immunoSEQ multiplex PCR; TCRdb lists only in-frame clones, some missing. The sample includes about 50,000 clones, 75% to 90% of them seen just once. Sequenced: peripheral blood. The receptors here all came from a human donor with melanoma. CDR3s include the opening cysteine and the closing phenylalanine or tryptophan. The D gene is left open where the match is weak. A row's size may be missing; if present it is once, few, many or a size class.

J gene: TRBJ2-3; clone size: -; V gene: TRBV7-9; D gene: TRBD2; CDR3 protein: CASSLNGLAGGPSTDTQYF; CDR3 DNA: TGTGCCAGCAGCTTGAATGGACTAGCGGGGGGACCTAGCACAGATACGCAGTATTTT
J gene: TRBJ1-1; clone size: -; V gene: TRBV28; D gene: -; CDR3 protein: CASSLSTPAEAFF; CDR3 DNA: TGTGCCAGCAGTTTATCCACCCCGGCTGAAGCTTTCTTT
J gene: TRBJ1-2; clone size: -; V gene: TRBV11-1; D gene: -; CDR3 protein: CASSLLQSASGYTF; CDR3 DNA: TGTGCCAGCAGCTTACTTCAGTCCGCTAGCGGCTACACCTTC
J gene: TRBJ2-2; clone size: -; V gene: TRBV29-1; D gene: TRBD1; CDR3 protein: CSVGVGTVDTGELFF; CDR3 DNA: TGCAGCGTTGGGGTCGGGACAGTGGACACCGGGGAGCTGTTTTTT
J gene: TRBJ1-1; clone size: -; V gene: TRBV15; D gene: -; CDR3 protein: CATSRGLSYMNTEAFF; CDR3 DNA: TGTGCCACCAGCAGAGGCCTCTCGTATATGAACACTGAAGCTTTCTTT
J gene: TRBJ1-6; clone size: once; V gene: TRBV7-2; D gene: TRBD1; CDR3 protein: CASSLEWTGGSSYNSPLHF; CDR3 DNA: TGTGCCAGCAGCTTAGAGTGGACAGGGGGTAGCTCCTATAATTCACCCCTCCACTTT
J gene: TRBJ1-4; clone size: -; V gene: TRBV4-1; D gene: -; CDR3 protein: CASSPVTNAGIEKLFF; CDR3 DNA: TGCGCCAGCAGCCCGGTAACGAACGCGGGAATTGAAAAACTGTTTTTT
J gene: TRBJ1-1; clone size: few; V gene: TRBV7-9; D gene: -; CDR3 protein: CASSPRGGGVWIEAFF; CDR3 DNA: TGTGCCAGCAGCCCCCGGGGAGGGGGGGTCTGGATTGAAGCTTTCTTT
J gene: TRBJ2-3; clone size: -; V gene: TRBV14; D gene: -; CDR3 protein: CASSQDLKDTQYF; CDR3 DNA: TGTGCCAGCAGCCAAGACCTGAAAGATACGCAGTATTTT
J gene: TRBJ1-2; clone size: once; V gene: TRBV6-5; D gene: -; CDR3 protein: CASSYDRNDGYTF; CDR3 DNA: TGTGCCAGCAGTTACGACCGCAACGATGGCTACACCTTC
J gene: TRBJ1-3; clone size: -; V gene: TRBV28; D gene: TRBD1; CDR3 protein: CASSSRDRRTLSGNTIYF; CDR3 DNA: TGTGCCAGCAGTTCCCGGGACAGGCGCACTCTCTCTGGAAACACCATATATTTT
J gene: TRBJ2-1; clone size: once; V gene: TRBV7-8; D gene: -; CDR3 protein: CASSLGPATTTYNEQFF; CDR3 DNA: TGTGCCAGCAGCTTAGGTCCGGCTACGACAACCTACAATGAGCAGTTCTTC
J gene: TRBJ2-7; clone size: -; V gene: TRBV28; D gene: -; CDR3 protein: CASRGAYVGEQYF; CDR3 DNA: TGTGCCAGTCGGGGAGCCTACGTGGGAGAGCAGTACTTC
J gene: TRBJ1-4; clone size: -; V gene: TRBV7-9; D gene: -; CDR3 protein: CASSSTGLIEKLFF; CDR3 DNA: TGTGCCAGCAGCTCGACAGGTTTGATAGAAAAACTGTTTTTT
J gene: TRBJ2-7; clone size: -; V gene: TRBV28; D gene: TRBD2; CDR3 protein: CASSLEGRGSYEQYF; CDR3 DNA: TGTGCCAGCAGTCTGGAGGGGAGGGGATCCTACGAGCAGTACTTC
J gene: TRBJ2-5; clone size: few; V gene: TRBV10-2; D gene: TRBD2; CDR3 protein: CASSSRTSGTGTQYF; CDR3 DNA: TGCGCCAGCAGCTCAAGGACTAGCGGCACGGGGACCCAGTACTTC
J gene: TRBJ2-7; clone size: -; V gene: TRBV25-1; D gene: -; CDR3 protein: CASSDLQGYEQYF; CDR3 DNA: TGTGCCAGCAGTGACTTACAGGGCTACGAGCAGTACTTC
J gene: TRBJ2-7; clone size: few; V gene: TRBV6-1; D gene: -; CDR3 protein: CASSGYEQYF; CDR3 DNA: TGTGCCAGCAGTGGCTACGAGCAGTACTTC
J gene: TRBJ1-4; clone size: -; V gene: TRBV5-4; D gene: TRBD1; CDR3 protein: CASSPDRGSEKLFF; CDR3 DNA: TGTGCCAGCAGCCCGGACAGGGGTAGTGAAAAACTGTTTTTT
J gene: TRBJ2-1; clone size: -; V gene: TRBV4-2; D gene: -; CDR3 protein: CASSQDVSYEQFF; CDR3 DNA: TGTGCCAGCAGCCAAGATGTAAGTTATGAGCAGTTCTTC
J gene: TRBJ1-2; clone size: -; V gene: TRBV9; D gene: -; CDR3 protein: CASSVEPGFSLLGGYTF; CDR3 DNA: TGTGCCAGCAGCGTAGAGCCGGGATTCTCACTTCTCGGGGGCTACACCTTC
J gene: TRBJ1-3; clone size: -; V gene: TRBV7-9; D gene: -; CDR3 protein: CASSPPLGESGNTIYF; CDR3 DNA: TGTGCCAGCAGCCCCCCTTTGGGGGAATCTGGAAACACCATATATTTT
J gene: TRBJ1-5; clone size: -; V gene: TRBV28; D gene: -; CDR3 protein: CASSLGRLVVGQPQHF; CDR3 DNA: TGTGCCAGCAGTTTGGGTCGGCTGGTGGTAGGTCAGCCCCAGCATTTT
J gene: TRBJ2-3; clone size: -; V gene: TRBV7-9; D gene: -; CDR3 protein: CASSLVQGFTDTQYF; CDR3 DNA: TGTGCCAGCAGCTTAGTACAGGGATTTACAGATACGCAGTATTTT
J gene: TRBJ2-6; clone size: -; V gene: TRBV6-1; D gene: -; CDR3 protein: CASSGVPGANVLTF; CDR3 DNA: TGTGCCAGCAGTGGGGTCCCTGGGGCCAACGTCCTGACTTTC
J gene: TRBJ1-2; clone size: -; V gene: TRBV5-6; D gene: TRBD1; CDR3 protein: CASSWADRVNYGYTF; CDR3 DNA: TGTGCCAGCAGCTGGGCGGACAGGGTGAACTATGGCTACACCTTC
J gene: TRBJ1-1; clone size: -; V gene: TRBV5-5; D gene: TRBD1; CDR3 protein: CASSEQGYSTEAFF; CDR3 DNA: TGTGCCAGCAGCGAACAGGGGTATTCCACTGAAGCTTTCTTT
J gene: TRBJ2-2; clone size: -; V gene: TRBV30; D gene: -; CDR3 protein: CAWSVLGELFF; CDR3 DNA: TGTGCCTGGAGTGTTCTCGGGGAGCTGTTTTTT
J gene: TRBJ2-3; clone size: -; V gene: TRBV7-2; D gene: -; CDR3 protein: CASSLGDITDTQYF; CDR3 DNA: TGTGCCAGCAGCTTGGGGGACATCACAGATACGCAGTATTTT
J gene: TRBJ1-1; clone size: -; V gene: TRBV4-3; D gene: -; CDR3 protein: CASSQGPAGVNTEAFF; CDR3 DNA: TGCGCCAGCAGCCAAGGTCCGGCAGGGGTGAACACTGAAGCTTTCTTT
J gene: TRBJ1-1; clone size: -; V gene: TRBV29-1; D gene: -; CDR3 protein: CSVAQVNTEAFF; CDR3 DNA: TGCAGCGTTGCTCAGGTAAACACTGAAGCTTTCTTT
J gene: TRBJ1-5; clone size: -; V gene: TRBV7-2; D gene: -; CDR3 protein: CASSLRYNQPQHF; CDR3 DNA: TGTGCCAGCAGCTTAAGATACAATCAGCCCCAGCATTTT
J gene: TRBJ2-7; clone size: -; V gene: TRBV6-5; D gene: TRBD2; CDR3 protein: CASSYGGGRYEQYF; CDR3 DNA: TGTGCCAGCAGTTACGGCGGGGGTAGGTACGAGCAGTACTTC
J gene: TRBJ2-1; clone size: many; V gene: TRBV9; D gene: -; CDR3 protein: CASSDRTSWDEQFF; CDR3 DNA: TGTGCCAGCAGCGATCGGACTTCCTGGGATGAGCAGTTCTTC
J gene: TRBJ1-5; clone size: few; V gene: TRBV23-1; D gene: -; CDR3 protein: CASISRQSIQPQHF; CDR3 DNA: TGCGCCAGCATTTCAAGGCAGTCGATTCAGCCCCAGCATTTT
J gene: TRBJ1-2; clone size: -; V gene: TRBV19; D gene: TRBD1; CDR3 protein: CASSQPGTEYGYTF; CDR3 DNA: TGTGCCAGTAGCCAACCCGGGACAGAATATGGCTACACCTTC
J gene: TRBJ1-4; clone size: -; V gene: TRBV6-6; D gene: TRBD1; CDR3 protein: CASSRRQGASEKLFF; CDR3 DNA: TGTGCCAGCAGTCGCCGACAGGGGGCGAGTGAAAAACTGTTTTTT
J gene: TRBJ2-5; clone size: -; V gene: TRBV7-3; D gene: TRBD1; CDR3 protein: CASSSLRTGNQETQYF; CDR3 DNA: TGTGCCAGCAGCTCTCTTCGGACAGGGAACCAAGAGACCCAGTACTTC
J gene: TRBJ1-2; clone size: -; V gene: TRBV28; D gene: -; CDR3 protein: CASSWAAPGNGYTF; CDR3 DNA: TGTGCCAGCAGTTGGGCCGCACCAGGGAATGGCTACACCTTC
J gene: TRBJ2-1; clone size: -; V gene: TRBV7-2; D gene: TRBD2; CDR3 protein: CASSLGLVGNEQFF; CDR3 DNA: TGTGCCAGCAGCTTGGGACTAGTGGGCAATGAGCAGTTCTTC
J gene: TRBJ1-6; clone size: -; V gene: TRBV28; D gene: -; CDR3 protein: CASSFVAFNSPLHF; CDR3 DNA: TGTGCCAGCAGTTTTGTGGCCTTTAATTCACCCCTCCACTTT
J gene: TRBJ1-5; clone size: -; V gene: TRBV28; D gene: -; CDR3 protein: CASRNGRYSNQPQHF; CDR3 DNA: TGTGCCAGCAGGAACGGCAGATATAGCAATCAGCCCCAGCATTTT
J gene: TRBJ1-1; clone size: -; V gene: TRBV4-1; D gene: -; CDR3 protein: CASRGRVNTEAFF; CDR3 DNA: TGCGCCAGCCGTGGCAGGGTTAACACTGAAGCTTTCTTT
J gene: TRBJ1-4; clone size: -; V gene: TRBV6-5; D gene: -; CDR3 protein: CASSYSSGGKLFF; CDR3 DNA: TGTGCCAGCAGTTACTCGAGTGGGGGAAAACTGTTTTTT
J gene: TRBJ1-2; clone size: -; V gene: TRBV7-9; D gene: -; CDR3 protein: CASSQEGQGYYGYTF; CDR3 DNA: TGTGCCAGCAGCCAGGAGGGTCAGGGTTACTATGGCTACACCTTC
J gene: TRBJ2-3; clone size: -; V gene: TRBV19; D gene: -; CDR3 protein: CASSIETDTDTQYF; CDR3 DNA: TGTGCCAGTAGTATTGAGACAGACACAGATACGCAGTATTTT
J gene: TRBJ1-6; clone size: -; V gene: TRBV7-9; D gene: -; CDR3 protein: CASRGRGNSPLHF; CDR3 DNA: TGTGCCAGCAGGGGGAGGGGGAATTCACCCCTCCACTTT
J gene: TRBJ1-2; clone size: -; V gene: TRBV7-9; D gene: -; CDR3 protein: CASSLGGFYGYTF; CDR3 DNA: TGTGCCAGCAGCTTAGGGGGCTTCTATGGCTACACCTTC
J gene: TRBJ2-5; clone size: -; V gene: TRBV7-9; D gene: -; CDR3 protein: CASSSLDTFGEQYF; CDR3 DNA: TGTGCCAGCAGCTCTCTCGACACCTTCGGGGAGCAGTACTTC
J gene: TRBJ2-7; clone size: -; V gene: TRBV7-9; D gene: -; CDR3 protein: CASSSNGGIYEQYF; CDR3 DNA: TGTGCCAGCAGCTCAAATGGCGGGATCTACGAGCAGTACTTC